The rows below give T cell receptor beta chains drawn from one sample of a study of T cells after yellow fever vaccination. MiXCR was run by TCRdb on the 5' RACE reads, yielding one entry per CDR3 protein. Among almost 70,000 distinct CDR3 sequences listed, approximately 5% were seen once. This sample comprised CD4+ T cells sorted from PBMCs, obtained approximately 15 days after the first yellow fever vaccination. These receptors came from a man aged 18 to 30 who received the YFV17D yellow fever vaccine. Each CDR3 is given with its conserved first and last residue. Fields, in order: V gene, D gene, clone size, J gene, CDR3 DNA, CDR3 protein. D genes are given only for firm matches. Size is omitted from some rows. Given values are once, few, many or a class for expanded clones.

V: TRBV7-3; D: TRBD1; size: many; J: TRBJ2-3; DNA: TGTGCCAGCAGCGTCGGGACAGGCACAGATACGCAGTATTTT; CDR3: CASSVGTGTDTQYF
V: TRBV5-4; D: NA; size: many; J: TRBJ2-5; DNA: TGTGCCAGCAGCTTGGATGCAGGGAGAGAGACCCAGTACTTC; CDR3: CASSLDAGRETQYF
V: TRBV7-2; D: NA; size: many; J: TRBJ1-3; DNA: TGTGCCAGCAGCGGGTCCCCTACCTCTGGAAACACCATATATTTT; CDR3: CASSGSPTSGNTIYF
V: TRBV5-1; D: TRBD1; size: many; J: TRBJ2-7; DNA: TGCGCCAGCAGCCGGGACAGGGTTTTATACGAGCAGTACTTC; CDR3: CASSRDRVLYEQYF
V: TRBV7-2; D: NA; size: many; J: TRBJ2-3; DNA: TGTGCCAGCAGCCCTTTACGCTGGGGGGGCACAGATACGCAGTATTTT; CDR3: CASSPLRWGGTDTQYF
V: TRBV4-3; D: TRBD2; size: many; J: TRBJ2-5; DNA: TGCGCCAGCAGCCAGGGACTAGCGGGGCCTCGGAAGACCCAGTACTTC; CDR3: CASSQGLAGPRKTQYF
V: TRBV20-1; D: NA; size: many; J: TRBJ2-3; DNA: TGCAGTGCTAGATCGGCTATCACAGATACGCAGTATTTT; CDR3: CSARSAITDTQYF
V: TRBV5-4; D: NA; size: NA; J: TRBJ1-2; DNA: TGTGCCAGCAGCTTAAGGATAGACTCCTATGGCTACACCTTC; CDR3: CASSLRIDSYGYTF
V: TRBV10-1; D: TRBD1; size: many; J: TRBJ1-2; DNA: TGCGCCAGCAAACAGGGGCTTTTCGGAGGGTATGGCTACACCTTC; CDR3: CASKQGLFGGYGYTF
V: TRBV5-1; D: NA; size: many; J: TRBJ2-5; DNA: TGCGCCAGCGGACAAAACAGGGCGGGGGAGACCCAGTACTTC; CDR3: CASGQNRAGETQYF
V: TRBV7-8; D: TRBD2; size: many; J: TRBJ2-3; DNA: TGTGCCAGCAGCCCGCGGGAGGGCCGCACAGATACGCAGTATTTT; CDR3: CASSPREGRTDTQYF
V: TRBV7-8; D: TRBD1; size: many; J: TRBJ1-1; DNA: TGTGCCAGCAGCTCACGGCGGGACAGGGGGGGGAGAAACACTGAAGCTTTCTTT; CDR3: CASSSRRDRGGRNTEAFF
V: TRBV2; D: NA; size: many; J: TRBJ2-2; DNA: TGTGCCAGCAGTGAAGCCCCCGGCACCACCGGGGAGCTGTTTTTT; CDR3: CASSEAPGTTGELFF
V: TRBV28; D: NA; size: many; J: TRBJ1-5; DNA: TGTGCCAGCGTTTCGGCACAAAATCAGCCCCAGCATTTT; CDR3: CASVSAQNQPQHF
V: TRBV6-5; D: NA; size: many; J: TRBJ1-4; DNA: TGTGCCAGCAGAAGGTCGGGGGAAAAACTGTTTTTT; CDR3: CASRRSGEKLFF
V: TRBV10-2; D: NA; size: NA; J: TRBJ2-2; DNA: TGCGCCAGCAGTGCTGACCATTTCACCGGGGAGCTGTTTTTT; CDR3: CASSADHFTGELFF
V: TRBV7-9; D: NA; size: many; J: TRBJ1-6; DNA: TGTGCCAGCAGCTTACCGGCAGGGTCACCCCTCCACTTT; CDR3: CASSLPAGSPLHF
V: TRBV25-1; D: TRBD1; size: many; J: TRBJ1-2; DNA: TGTGCCAGCCGAGCAGGGGGCCTTCATGGGGTTAGACCTAACTATGGCTACACCTTC; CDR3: CASRAGGLHGVRPNYGYTF
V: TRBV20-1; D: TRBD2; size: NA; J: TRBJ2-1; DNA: TGCAGTGCTAGAGATACGCGGGGGGCGGTTTGGAATGAGCAGTTCTTC; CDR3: CSARDTRGAVWNEQFF
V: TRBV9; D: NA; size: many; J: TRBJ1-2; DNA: TGTGCCAGCAGCCAGGAGTTAGGTCGTCGGGAAGGCTACACCTTC; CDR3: CASSQELGRREGYTF
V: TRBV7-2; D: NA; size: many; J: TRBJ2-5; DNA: TGTGCCAGCAGCCCGGCGGGAATGGAGACCCAGTACTTC; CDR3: CASSPAGMETQYF
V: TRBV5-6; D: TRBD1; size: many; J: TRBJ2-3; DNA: TGTGCCAGCAGCTTTCAGGGGGCACCAGATACGCAGTATTTT; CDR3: CASSFQGAPDTQYF
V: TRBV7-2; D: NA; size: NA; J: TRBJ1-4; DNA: TGTGCCAGCAGCGCCCGGGCCGGAGCTAATGAAAAACTGTTTTTT; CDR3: CASSARAGANEKLFF
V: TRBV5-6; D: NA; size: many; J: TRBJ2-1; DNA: TGTGCCAGCAGCTTGGACGAGAACAATGAGCAGTTCTTC; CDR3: CASSLDENNEQFF
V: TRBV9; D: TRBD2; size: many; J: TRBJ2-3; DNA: TGTGCCAGCAGCGTAGGGAGCGGGGATGGCACAGATACGCAGTATTTT; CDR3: CASSVGSGDGTDTQYF
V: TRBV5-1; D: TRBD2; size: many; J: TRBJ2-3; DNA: TGCGCCAGCAGCCGTTCGGCGGGGGGACCACTTACCCGTTTGACCACAGATACGCAGTATTTT; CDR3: CASSRSAGGPLTRLTTDTQYF
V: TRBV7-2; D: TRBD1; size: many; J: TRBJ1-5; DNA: TGTGCCAGCAGCTTGAAGGGGGCTCAGCCCCAGCATTTT; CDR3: CASSLKGAQPQHF
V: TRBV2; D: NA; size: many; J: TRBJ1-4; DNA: TGTGCCAGCGGGGGACGAAGCGTTAATGAAAAACTGTTTTTT; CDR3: CASGGRSVNEKLFF
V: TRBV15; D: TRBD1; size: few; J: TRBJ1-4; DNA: TGTGCCACCAGCCGCCAGGGGGTCCCTAATGAAAAACTGTTTTTT; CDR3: CATSRQGVPNEKLFF
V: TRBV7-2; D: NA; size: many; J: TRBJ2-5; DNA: TGTGCCAGCAGCCCCCCAGGCAGGGACGAGACCCAGTACTTC; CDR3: CASSPPGRDETQYF
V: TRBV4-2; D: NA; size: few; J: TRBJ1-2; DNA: TGTGCCAGCAGCCAAGGTGGAGATGGCTACACCTTC; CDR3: CASSQGGDGYTF
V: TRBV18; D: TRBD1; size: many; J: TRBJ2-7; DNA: TGTGCCAGCTCACCGTCCGGGACAGAGAGTCCATACTTC; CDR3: CASSPSGTESPYF
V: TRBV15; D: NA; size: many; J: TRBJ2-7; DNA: TGTGCCACCAGCAGAGAACCCGTTGAGCCCTACGAGCAGTACTTC; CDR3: CATSREPVEPYEQYF
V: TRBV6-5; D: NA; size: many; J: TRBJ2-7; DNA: TGTGCCAGCAGTTACTCGACGGGCAGCTCCTACGAGCAGTACTTC; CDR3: CASSYSTGSSYEQYF
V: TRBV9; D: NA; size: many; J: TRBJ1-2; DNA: TGTGCCAGCAGCGATTATCCACCCTACGGAGTATACACCTTC; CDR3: CASSDYPPYGVYTF
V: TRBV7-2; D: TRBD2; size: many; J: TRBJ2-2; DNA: TGTGCCAGCAGCTTAGCCCTAGCGGGGAACACCGGGGAGCTGTTTTTT; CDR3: CASSLALAGNTGELFF
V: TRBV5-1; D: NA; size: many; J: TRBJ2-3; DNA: TGCGCCAGCAGCTTGGGTCAGGACACAGATACGCAGTATTTT; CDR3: CASSLGQDTDTQYF
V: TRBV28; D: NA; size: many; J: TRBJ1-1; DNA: TGTGCCAGCAGTCAGGCAACGAACACTGAAGCTTTCTTT; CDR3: CASSQATNTEAFF
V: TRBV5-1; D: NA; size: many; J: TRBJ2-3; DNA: TGCGCCAGCAGCGCCGGGACGGCTAGCACAGATACGCAGTATTTT; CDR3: CASSAGTASTDTQYF
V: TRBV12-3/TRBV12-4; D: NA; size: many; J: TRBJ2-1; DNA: TGTGCCAGCAGTTTAGTCCTGGGGGGGGCCGGAGAGCAGTTCTTC; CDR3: CASSLVLGGAGEQFF
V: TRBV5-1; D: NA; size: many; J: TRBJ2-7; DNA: TGCGCCAGCAGTTCCCTAGCAGACTACGAGCAGTACTTC; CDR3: CASSSLADYEQYF
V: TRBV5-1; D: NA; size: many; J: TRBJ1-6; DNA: TGCGCCAGCAGCTTGGGTGGCAGGGGCTCCGATTCACCCCTCCACTTT; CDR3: CASSLGGRGSDSPLHF
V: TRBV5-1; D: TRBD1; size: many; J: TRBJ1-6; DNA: TGCGCCAGCAGCCCGGATGGACAGGGTAATTCACCCCTCCACTTT; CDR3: CASSPDGQGNSPLHF
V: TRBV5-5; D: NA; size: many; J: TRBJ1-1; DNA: TGTGCCAGCAGCGAGGGACGGATGAACACTGAAGCTTTCTTT; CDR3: CASSEGRMNTEAFF
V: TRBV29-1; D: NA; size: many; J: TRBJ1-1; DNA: TGCAGCGTTGCCGAACACAGGGTAATTGCTTTGACGAACACTGAAGCTTTCTTT; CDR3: CSVAEHRVIALTNTEAFF
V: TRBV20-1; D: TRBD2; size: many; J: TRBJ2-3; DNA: TGCAGTGCTAGAGATATCGGGGGGTCAACAGATACGCAGTATTTT; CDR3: CSARDIGGSTDTQYF
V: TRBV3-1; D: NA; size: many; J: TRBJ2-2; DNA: TGTGCCAGCAGCCAAGTGTCCGGGGAGCTGTTTTTT; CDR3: CASSQVSGELFF
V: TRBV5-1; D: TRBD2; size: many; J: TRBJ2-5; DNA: TGCGCCAGCAGCCTCGTTAGCGGGGGGCCGGGGGTTGAGACCCAGTACTTC; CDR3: CASSLVSGGPGVETQYF
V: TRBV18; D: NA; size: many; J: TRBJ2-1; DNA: TGTGCCAGCTCACCTCCCGGAAGCGATGAGCAGTTCTTC; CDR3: CASSPPGSDEQFF
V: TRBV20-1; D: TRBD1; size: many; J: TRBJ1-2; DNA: TGCAGTGCTCCAAGGGGGCTTGGAGGCTACACCTTC; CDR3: CSAPRGLGGYTF
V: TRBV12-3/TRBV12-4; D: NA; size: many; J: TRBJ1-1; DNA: TGTGCCAGCAGCCTGGCTGTTGAGGGGACTGAAGCTTTCTTT; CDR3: CASSLAVEGTEAFF
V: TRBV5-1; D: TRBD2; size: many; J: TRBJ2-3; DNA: TGCGCCAGCAGCATGGGACTAGCGGAGAGCACAGATACGCAGTATTTT; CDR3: CASSMGLAESTDTQYF
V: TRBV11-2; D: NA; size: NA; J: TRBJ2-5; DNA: TGTGCCAGCTTTGACAGTCAAGAGACCCAGTACTTC; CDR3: CASFDSQETQYF
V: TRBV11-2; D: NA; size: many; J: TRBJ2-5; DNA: TGTGCCAGCAGCTGGGGCGTCGCGTCTCAAGAGACCCAGTACTTC; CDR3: CASSWGVASQETQYF
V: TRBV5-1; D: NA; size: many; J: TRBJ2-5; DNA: TGCGCCAGCAGCTTGGCCTCCGGGCGCGGAGAGACCCAGTACTTC; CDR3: CASSLASGRGETQYF